This TCR beta chain was found in a study of stem cell transplantation in POMP-related autoinflammatory disease. Overall study: DNA chimerism showed 100% graft donor engraftment of neutrophils and platelets through one year.

The V gene's germline CDR1 is SGHRS and CDR2 YFSETQ. CDR3 length: 15 amino acids. V lost 1 base, J lost 2 bases, and 4 bases stayed unmatched. TCRdb keeps only in-frame clones here, not all; method: immunoSEQ multiplex PCR. The sample contains some 65,000 clones, approximately 90% of which appear only once. The J gene is TRBJ2-5, the V gene TRBV5-1, with 8 positions matching TRBD2. This TCR was sampled from a human patient with POMP-related autoinflammation and immune dysregulation (PRAID). Some T cells may have originated in the graft donor. This sample comprised CD4+ T cells from PBMCs, obtained after stem cell transplantation. The CDR3 coding sequence is TGCGCCAGCAGCTTGTCCGGGACTAGACAAGAGACCCAGTACTTC. Its translation is CASSLSGTRQETQYF.